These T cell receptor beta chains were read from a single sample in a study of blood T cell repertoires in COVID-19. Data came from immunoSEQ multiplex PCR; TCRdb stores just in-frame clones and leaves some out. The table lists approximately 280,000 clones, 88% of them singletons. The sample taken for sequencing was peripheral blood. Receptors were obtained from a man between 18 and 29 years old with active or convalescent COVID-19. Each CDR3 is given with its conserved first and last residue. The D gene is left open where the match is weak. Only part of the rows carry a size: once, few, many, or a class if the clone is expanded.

CDR3: CASSRSNYGYTF
DNA: TGTGCCAGTAGTCGGTCAAACTATGGCTACACCTTC
size: .
D: .
J: TRBJ1-2
V: TRBV19
length: 12

CDR3: CATTRGGQPQHF
DNA: TGTGCCACCACCCGTGGAGGTCAGCCCCAGCATTTT
size: once
D: .
J: TRBJ1-5
V: TRBV24-1
length: 12

CDR3: CASSGMGHNTEAFF
DNA: TGCGCCAGCAGCGGAATGGGACACAACACTGAAGCTTTCTTT
size: .
D: .
J: TRBJ1-1
V: TRBV5-1
length: 14

CDR3: CASTTGHKDTQYF
DNA: TGTGCCAGCACCACAGGACACAAAGATACGCAGTATTTT
size: .
D: .
J: TRBJ2-3
V: TRBV12-3/TRBV12-4
length: 13

CDR3: CASTPYRNTEAFF
DNA: TGTGCCAGCACCCCGTACAGAAACACTGAAGCTTTCTTT
size: few
D: .
J: TRBJ1-1
V: TRBV16
length: 13

CDR3: CASSHLGSSGEQFF
DNA: TGTGCCAGTAGTCATTTGGGCAGCTCGGGGGAGCAGTTCTTC
size: .
D: .
J: TRBJ2-1
V: TRBV19
length: 14

CDR3: CASSESGAGALETQYF
DNA: TGCGCCAGCAGTGAGTCCGGGGCGGGGGCTCTAGAGACCCAGTACTTC
size: .
D: .
J: TRBJ2-5
V: TRBV10-2
length: 16

CDR3: CASSPGQRGEYNEQFF
DNA: TGTGCCAGCTCACCTGGGCAGCGGGGTGAATACAATGAGCAGTTCTTC
size: .
D: TRBD2
J: TRBJ2-1
V: TRBV18
length: 16

CDR3: CASSGAGELFF
DNA: TGTGCCAGCAGTGGAGCCGGGGAGCTGTTTTTT
size: .
D: .
J: TRBJ2-2
V: TRBV12-3/TRBV12-4
length: 11

CDR3: CASSQARGGVRTGELFF
DNA: TGTGCCAGCAGCCAAGCGCGGGGAGGGGTAAGGACCGGGGAGCTGTTTTTT
size: .
D: TRBD2
J: TRBJ2-2
V: TRBV3-1/TRBV3-2
length: 17

CDR3: CASSLGGRGYGYTF
DNA: TGTGCCAGCAGCTTAGGGGGCAGGGGATATGGCTACACCTTC
size: .
D: .
J: TRBJ1-2
V: TRBV11-2
length: 14

CDR3: CASRFDPLRTGGNRGNTIYF
DNA: TGTGCAAGTCGCTTCGACCCCCTCAGGACAGGGGGCAATCGTGGAAACACCATATATTTT
size: .
D: .
J: TRBJ1-3
V: TRBV12-2
length: 20

CDR3: CASSLTRGYGYTF
DNA: TGTGCCAGCAGCCTAACTCGGGGCTATGGCTACACCTTC
size: .
D: .
J: TRBJ1-2
V: TRBV5-5
length: 13

CDR3: CATQQDSNQPQHF
DNA: TGTGCCACACAACAGGATAGCAATCAGCCCCAGCATTTT
size: .
D: .
J: TRBJ1-5
V: TRBV6-6
length: 13

CDR3: CASSLIPGGGYEQYF
DNA: TGCGCCAGCAGCCTGATCCCAGGCGGGGGCTACGAGCAGTACTTC
size: .
D: TRBD2
J: TRBJ2-7
V: TRBV4-1
length: 15

CDR3: CASSAGQAPYYEQYF
DNA: TGTGCCAGTAGTGCCGGACAGGCCCCATACTACGAGCAGTACTTC
size: .
D: TRBD1
J: TRBJ2-7
V: TRBV19
length: 15

CDR3: CASSEWGRGGASYEQYF
DNA: TGTGCCAGCAGTGAATGGGGGCGGGGGGGGGCCTCCTACGAGCAGTACTTC
size: .
D: TRBD2
J: TRBJ2-7
V: TRBV2
length: 17

CDR3: CASSLGAFSTDTQYF
DNA: TGTGCCAGCAGCTTAGGGGCGTTTAGCACAGATACGCAGTATTTT
size: .
D: .
J: TRBJ2-3
V: TRBV11-2
length: 15

CDR3: CASSSDRLSYGYTF
DNA: TGTGCCAGCAGCTCGGACAGGCTATCCTATGGCTACACCTTC
size: .
D: TRBD1
J: TRBJ1-2
V: TRBV6-5
length: 14

CDR3: CASSQETGPFSTEAFF
DNA: TGTGCCAGTAGTCAGGAGACAGGCCCTTTTAGCACTGAAGCTTTCTTT
size: .
D: .
J: TRBJ1-1
V: TRBV19
length: 16

CDR3: CASSEIPRDFNYGYTF
DNA: TGTGCCAGCAGTGAAATCCCCCGGGACTTTAACTATGGCTACACCTTC
size: .
D: .
J: TRBJ1-2
V: TRBV6-1
length: 16

CDR3: CASSPQPGSGNTIYF
DNA: TGTGCCAGCAGCCCCCAGCCGGGCTCTGGAAACACCATATATTTT
size: few
D: .
J: TRBJ1-3
V: TRBV5-6
length: 15

CDR3: CASSFSPGQGRTEAFF
DNA: TGTGCCAGCAGCTTTTCTCCGGGACAGGGGAGGACTGAAGCTTTCTTT
size: once
D: TRBD1
J: TRBJ1-1
V: TRBV7-8
length: 16

CDR3: CASSYIGVGYNEQFF
DNA: TGTGCCAGCAGTTACATAGGGGTGGGATACAATGAGCAGTTCTTC
size: .
D: .
J: TRBJ2-1
V: TRBV6-2/TRBV6-3
length: 15

CDR3: CASSEVKLRSNEQYF
DNA: TGTGCCAGCAGTGAAGTTAAATTGCGTTCCAACGAGCAGTACTTC
size: .
D: .
J: TRBJ2-7
V: TRBV2
length: 15

CDR3: CASSYPLDRVNTEAFF
DNA: TGTGCCAGCAGTTATCCCCTCGACAGGGTGAACACTGAAGCTTTCTTT
size: few
D: TRBD1
J: TRBJ1-1
V: TRBV6-2/TRBV6-3
length: 16

CDR3: CASSPDRGLYNEQFF
DNA: TGTGCCAGCAGTCCAGACAGGGGATTATACAATGAGCAGTTCTTC
size: .
D: TRBD1
J: TRBJ2-1
V: TRBV5-4
length: 15

CDR3: CASSGGAYQETQYF
DNA: TGTGCCAGCAGCGGCGGGGCATATCAAGAGACCCAGTACTTC
size: .
D: .
J: TRBJ2-5
V: TRBV9
length: 14

CDR3: CASTKGQGYSYEQYF
DNA: TGTGCCAGCACTAAGGGACAGGGATACTCCTACGAGCAGTACTTC
size: .
D: TRBD1
J: TRBJ2-7
V: TRBV6-5
length: 15

CDR3: CASSQDGQAGGNTIYF
DNA: TGCGCCAGCAGCCAAGATGGGCAGGCCGGTGGAAACACCATATATTTT
size: .
D: .
J: TRBJ1-3
V: TRBV4-3
length: 16

CDR3: CASSTRTDTHEKLFF
DNA: TGTGCCAGCAGCACCCGAACAGACACCCATGAAAAACTGTTTTTT
size: .
D: .
J: TRBJ1-4
V: TRBV13
length: 15

CDR3: CASSLFFFRGLNEKLFF
DNA: TGTGCCAGCAGTTTATTTTTCTTCCGGGGATTAAATGAAAAACTGTTTTTT
size: few
D: .
J: TRBJ1-4
V: TRBV27
length: 17

CDR3: CASSLVIGGNLDTEAFF
DNA: TGTGCCAGCAGCTTAGTTATCGGGGGAAACCTCGACACTGAAGCTTTCTTT
size: .
D: .
J: TRBJ1-1
V: TRBV13
length: 17

CDR3: CASRTGGVGNTIYF
DNA: TGTGCCAGCAGGACTGGGGGGGTCGGAAACACCATATATTTT
size: .
D: .
J: TRBJ1-3
V: TRBV2
length: 14

CDR3: CASRQYSYNSPLHF
DNA: TGTGCCAGTCGACAGTACTCCTATAATTCACCCCTCCACTTT
size: .
D: .
J: TRBJ1-6
V: TRBV6-4
length: 14

CDR3: CASARAYNSPLHF
DNA: TGTGCCAGCGCCAGGGCCTATAATTCACCCCTCCACTTT
size: .
D: .
J: TRBJ1-6
V: TRBV27
length: 13

CDR3: CASSLSGNLETQYF
DNA: TGTGCCAGCAGCTTGTCAGGTAACCTGGAGACCCAGTACTTC
size: .
D: .
J: TRBJ2-5
V: TRBV5-6
length: 14